One T cell receptor beta chain is described in this entry. No antigen is known for it. The junction had 6 bases not matched to a gene; V was cut back by 5 bases and J by 0 bases. In germline, CDR1 is LNHDA, CDR2 SQIVND (reference sequence). CDR3 length: 15 amino acids. These data are taken from a study of T cell responses to AZD1222 COVID-19 vaccine. Findings and limits, study-wide: Spike-specific TCR breadth and depth both grew after two AZD1222 doses.

The protocol was immunoSEQ multiplex PCR, while the TCRdb copy is restricted to in-frame clones and leaves out a portion. In the table there are 75,000 to 100,000 clones, about 90% of which are singletons. The chain combines TRBV19 with TRBJ1-2; 7 positions match TRBD1. This TCR was recovered from an adult in good health. Specimen: peripheral blood, collected on day 0 of AZD1222 vaccination. The DNA of the CDR3 is TGTGCCAGTAGTGCAAACAGGGGACCTAACTATGGCTACACCTTC. The encoded protein is CASSANRGPNYGYTF. The complete variable domain, with remaining parts taken from reference TRBV19 and TRBJ1-2, reads DGGITQSPKYLFRKEGQNVTLSCEQNLNHDAMYWYRQDPGQGLRLIYYSQIVNDFQKGDIAEGYSVSREKKESFPLTVTSAQKNPTAFYLCASSANRGPNYGYTFGSGTRLTVV.